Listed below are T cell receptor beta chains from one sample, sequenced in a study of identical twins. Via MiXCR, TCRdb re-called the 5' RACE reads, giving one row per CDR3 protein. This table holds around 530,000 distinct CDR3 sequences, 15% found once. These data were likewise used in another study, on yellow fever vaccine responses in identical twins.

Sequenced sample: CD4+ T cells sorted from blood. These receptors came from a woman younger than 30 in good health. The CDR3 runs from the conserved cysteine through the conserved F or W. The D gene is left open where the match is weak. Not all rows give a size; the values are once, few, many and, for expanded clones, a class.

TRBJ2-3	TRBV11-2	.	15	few	CASSLEAVSTDTQYF	TGTGCCAGCAGCTTAGAGGCAGTTAGCACAGATACGCAGTATTTT
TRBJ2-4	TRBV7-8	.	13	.	CASSPIQGNIQYF	TGTGCCAGCAGCCCAATCCAGGGTAACATTCAGTACTTC
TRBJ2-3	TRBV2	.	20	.	CASSVSRKFRDTSSTDTQYF	TGTGCCAGCAGTGTTTCCCGGAAGTTCAGGGACACCTCTAGCACAGATACGCAGTATTTT
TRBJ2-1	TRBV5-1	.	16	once	CASSPRGPSSYNGQFF	TGCGCCAGCAGCCCGAGGGGACCCAGCTCCTACAATGGGCAGTTCTTC
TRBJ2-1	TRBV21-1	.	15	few	CASPIVGEGYNEQFF	TGTGCCAGCCCGATTGTGGGGGAGGGCTACAATGAGCAGTTCTTC
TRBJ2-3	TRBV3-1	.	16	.	CASSQVEASITDTQYF	TGTGCCAGCAGCCAAGTAGAGGCTAGCATCACAGATACGCAGTATTTT
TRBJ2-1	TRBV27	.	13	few	CASSLIGLHEQFF	TGTGCCAGCAGTTTAATTGGGCTCCATGAGCAGTTCTTC
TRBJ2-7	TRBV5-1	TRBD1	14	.	CASSRDRGRPEQYF	TGCGCCAGCAGCAGGGACAGGGGAAGACCCGAGCAGTACTTC
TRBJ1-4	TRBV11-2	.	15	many	CASSPGQKGNEKLFF	TGTGCCAGCAGCCCAGGACAGAAGGGGAATGAAAAACTGTTTTTT
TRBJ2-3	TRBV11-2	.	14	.	CASAIAGSTDTQYF	TGTGCCAGCGCAATCGCGGGGAGCACAGATACGCAGTATTTT
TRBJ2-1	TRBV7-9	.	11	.	CASSTGALCFF	TGTGCCAGCAGCACCGGCGCGTTGTGCTTCTTC
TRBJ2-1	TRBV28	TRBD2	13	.	CASNSGGSNEQFF	TGTGCCAGCAATAGCGGGGGGTCCAATGAGCAGTTCTTC
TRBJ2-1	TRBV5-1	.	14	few	CASSLSPWANEQFF	TGCGCCAGCAGCCTGAGCCCTTGGGCCAATGAGCAGTTCTTC
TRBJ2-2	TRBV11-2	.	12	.	CASSRPYGELFF	TGTGCCAGCAGCCGTCCTTACGGGGAGCTGTTTTTT
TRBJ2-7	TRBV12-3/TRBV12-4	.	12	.	CASSKVVNEQYF	TGTGCCAGCAGTAAAGTTGTTAACGAGCAGTACTTC
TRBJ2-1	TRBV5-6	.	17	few	CASSSRSGFDGYNEQFF	TGTGCCAGCAGCTCACGCTCAGGGTTTGACGGTTACAATGAGCAGTTCTTC
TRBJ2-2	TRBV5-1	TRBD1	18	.	CASSLRDRGNFDTGELFF	TGCGCCAGCAGCTTACGGGACAGGGGTAATTTTGACACCGGGGAGCTGTTTTTT
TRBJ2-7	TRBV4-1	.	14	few	CASSPATTEYEQYF	TGCGCCAGCAGCCCAGCAACTACGGAATACGAGCAGTACTTC
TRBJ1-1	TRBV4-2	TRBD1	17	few	CASSQDPLGQWGTEAFF	TGTGCCAGCAGCCAAGATCCCTTGGGACAGTGGGGCACTGAAGCTTTCTTT
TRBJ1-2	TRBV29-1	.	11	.	CSVDREYGYTF	TGCAGCGTTGACAGGGAATATGGCTACACCTTC
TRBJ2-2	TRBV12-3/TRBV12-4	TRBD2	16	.	CASSRRLAGGAGELFF	TGTGCCAGCAGCCGGCGTCTGGCGGGGGGGGCCGGGGAGCTGTTTTTT
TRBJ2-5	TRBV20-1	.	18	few	CSARDRRGVGRLQETQYF	TGCAGTGCTAGAGATCGGAGGGGGGTGGGTCGCCTACAAGAGACCCAGTACTTC
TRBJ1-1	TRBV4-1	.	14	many	CASSQPSLGTEAFF	TGCGCCAGCAGCCAGCCCTCCCTTGGCACTGAAGCTTTCTTT
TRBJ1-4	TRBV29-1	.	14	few	CSVEDTGRGEKLFF	TGCAGCGTTGAAGATACAGGGAGAGGAGAAAAACTGTTTTTT
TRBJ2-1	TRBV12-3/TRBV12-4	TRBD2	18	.	CAFSLGLAGGSMYNEQFF	TGTGCCTTCAGTTTAGGACTAGCGGGGGGTAGTATGTACAATGAGCAGTTCTTC
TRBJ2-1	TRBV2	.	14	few	CANTDSTTYNEQFF	TGTGCCAACACGGACTCGACTACCTACAATGAGCAGTTCTTC
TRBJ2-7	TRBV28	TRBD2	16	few	CASSAGPGTRRYEQYF	TGTGCCAGCAGTGCCGGCCCCGGGACTAGAAGGTACGAGCAGTACTTC
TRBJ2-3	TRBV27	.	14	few	CASSSRQVADTQYF	TGTGCCAGCAGTTCCCGACAGGTTGCAGATACGCAGTATTTT
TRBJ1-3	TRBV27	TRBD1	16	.	CASKLAGTGTGNTIYF	TGTGCCAGCAAATTGGCCGGAACAGGGACAGGGAACACCATATATTTT
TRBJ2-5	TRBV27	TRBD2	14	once	CASTIFGGEETQYF	TGTGCCAGCACTATCTTTGGGGGGGAAGAGACCCAGTACTTC
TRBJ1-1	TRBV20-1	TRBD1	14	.	CSARDGTAYTEAFF	TGCAGTGCTAGAGACGGGACAGCTTACACTGAAGCTTTCTTT
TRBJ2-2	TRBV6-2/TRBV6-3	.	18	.	CASSSRDTTSGRTGELFF	TGTGCCAGCAGTTCCAGGGACACCACCAGTGGTAGGACCGGGGAGCTGTTTTTT
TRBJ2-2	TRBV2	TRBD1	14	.	CASSLQGEGGELFF	TGTGCCAGCAGCCTACAGGGGGAAGGCGGGGAGCTGTTTTTT
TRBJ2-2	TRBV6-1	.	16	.	CASSGTDLGNTGELFF	TGTGCCAGTAGTGGGACCGACCTAGGGAACACCGGGGAGCTGTTTTTT
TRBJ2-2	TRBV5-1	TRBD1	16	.	CASSLAPTGVPGELFF	TGCGCCAGCAGCTTGGCCCCGACAGGGGTGCCCGGGGAGCTGTTTTTT
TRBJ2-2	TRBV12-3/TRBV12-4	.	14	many	CASSLGQNTGELFF	TGTGCCAGCAGTTTAGGGCAGAACACCGGGGAGCTGTTTTTT
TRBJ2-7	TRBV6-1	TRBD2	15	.	CASSRGEGSSYEQYF	TGTGCCAGCAGTCGCGGGGAGGGGTCCTCCTACGAGCAGTACTTC
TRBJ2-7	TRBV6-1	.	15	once	CASSPRGLSSYEQYF	TGTGCCAGCAGCCCCAGGGGCCTAAGCTCCTACGAGCAGTACTTC
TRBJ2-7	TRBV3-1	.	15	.	CASSRDLSGQYEQYF	TGTGCCAGCAGCCGTGACCTTTCTGGCCAATACGAGCAGTACTTC
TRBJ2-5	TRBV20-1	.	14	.	CSATIRGKKETQYF	TGCAGTGCTACAATTCGGGGGAAAAAAGAGACCCAGTACTTC
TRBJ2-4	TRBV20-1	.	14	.	CSARDPGQGEIQYF	TGCAGTGCTAGAGATCCAGGGCAGGGTGAGATTCAGTACTTC
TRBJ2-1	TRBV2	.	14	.	CASSEKGGRSEQFF	TGTGCCAGCAGTGAAAAGGGAGGACGATCCGAGCAGTTCTTC